Below, 22 T cell receptor beta chains from the same sample are listed, as sequenced in a study of T cells after yellow fever vaccination. TCRdb reanalysed the 5' RACE reads using MiXCR and keeps one entry per CDR3 protein. The table records 250,000 or so distinct CDR3 sequences, about 7% of them present only once. The input for sequencing was CD4+ T cells sorted from PBMCs, taken 15 days after the yellow fever booster vaccination. The source is a man aged 25 to 45 who received the YFV17D yellow fever vaccine.

This clonotype was observed a few times. The rearrangement joins TRBV5-5 to TRBJ2-1; D not resolved. Germline V CDR1 and CDR2: SGHKS, YYEKEE (reference sequence). This CDR3 is 16 amino acids long. Trimming pared 1 base from V and 5 bases from J, leaving 16 bases between. In nucleotides, the CDR3 is TGTGCCAGCAGCTTGTCAGAGTCTTCGGTGGACAATGAGCAGTTCTTC. Protein product: CASSLSESSVDNEQFF.

This clonotype was seen a handful of times. The chain employs TRBV2 and TRBJ2-7, with D unresolved. This CDR3 is built from 13 residues. The V gene lost 6 bases and the J gene lost 4 bases, with 13 bases spanning the gap. Germline V lookup: CDR1 SNHLY, CDR2 FYNNEI. The CDR3 sequence is CASSAATNYEQYF. The DNA of the CDR3 is TGTGCCAGCAGCGCCGCGACCAATTACGAGCAGTACTTC.

A few counts support this clonotype. The V and J genes are TRBV11-2 and TRBJ2-1; TRBD2 agrees at 10 bases. From germline, CDR1 is SGHAT and CDR2 FQNNGV. The CDR3 runs 17 residues. Trimming at V came to 1 base and at J to 7 bases, leaving 10 bases not matched to a gene. CDR3 amino acids: CASSLARTSGRYNEQFF. CDR3 in DNA: TGTGCCAGCAGCTTAGCTCGGACTAGCGGACGATATAATGAGCAGTTCTTC.

This chain links TRBV7-9 with TRBJ2-5, with D unclear. Per the germline V gene, CDR1 is SEHNR and CDR2 is FQNEAQ (reference sequence). Trimming removed 5 bases from V and 6 bases from J, with 16 bases in between. The CDR3 is 14 amino acids. This chain's CDR3 is CASSPATPPKTQYF. The CDR3 DNA reads TGTGCCAGCAGCCCCGCGACGCCCCCGAAGACCCAGTACTTC. Supplemented by reference TRBV7-9 and TRBJ2-5, the full variable domain reads DTGVSQNPRHKITKRGQNVTFRCDPISEHNRLYWYRQTLGQGPEFLTYFQNEAQLEKSRLLSDRFSAERPKGSFSTLEIQRTEQGDSAMYLCASSPATPPKTQYFGPGTRLLVL.

This clonotype came up a few times. The chain uses TRBV7-9 and TRBJ1-2; D is undetermined. CDR1 is SEHNR, CDR2 FQNEAQ, per germline (reference sequence). CDR3 length: 10 amino acids. V dropped 7 bases and J dropped 6 bases, with 6 bases sitting between them. The CDR3 nucleotides are TGTGCCAGCACCCCCGATGGCTACACCTTC. It is translated as CASTPDGYTF.

This clonotype came up many times. The chain employs TRBV5-1 and TRBJ2-3, with D hard to call. The CDR3 extends over 14 amino acids. Germline V gene sequence: CDR1 SGHRS, CDR2 YFSETQ. The germline V and J ends were trimmed by 0 bases and 2 bases, with 7 bases remaining between them. The CDR3 nucleotides are TGCGCCAGCAGCTTGGTGGGAAACACAGATACGCAGTATTTT. This encodes CASSLVGNTDTQYF.

The V call is TRBV5-5, the J call TRBJ2-3; D gene uncertain. CDR1 SGHKS and CDR2 YYEKEE come from the germline V gene (reference sequence). Trimming took 4 bases from V and 5 from J, leaving 8 bases between them. This CDR3 is built from 12 residues. The CDR3 reads CASSLFQDTQYF. CDR3 nucleotide sequence: TGTGCCAGCAGCCTCTTTCAAGATACGCAGTATTTT.

The genes are TRBV6-1 and TRBJ2-7; D may be TRBD2 (6 bases). Between the trimmed V and J ends, which lost 7 bases and 6 bases, there was a span of 13 bases. This CDR3 has 12 amino acids. Germline V gene data show CDR1 as MNHNS and CDR2 as SASEGT. In DNA form, the CDR3 reads TGTGCCAGCACCGAGCCGGGGGTCGAGCAGTACTTC. It translates to CASTEPGVEQYF.

This chain links TRBV18 with TRBJ1-1; D is ambiguous. The CDR3 has 15 residues. The germline V gene has CDR1 KGHSH and CDR2 LQKENI. Trimming left V 6 bases short and J 6 bases short, with 20 bases between. The CDR3 DNA follows: TGTGCCAGCTCCCAAGCCGAGGGAGGGAGACCTGAAGCTTTCTTT. This translates into CASSQAEGGRPEAFF.

This clonotype was observed a few times. This chain uses TRBV4-2 with TRBJ2-7, with 8 nucleotides matching TRBD2. The CDR3 is 16 amino acids. Per the germline V gene, CDR1 is LGHNA and CDR2 is YNFKEQ. J lost 5 bases, V lost 0 bases, and 9 bases had no gene match. In nucleotides, the CDR3 is TGTGCCAGCAGCCAAGATCCTCCGGGACTAGGGCACGAGCAGTACTTC. As protein: CASSQDPPGLGHEQYF.

This clonotype was counted only a few times. The rearrangement uses TRBV20-1 and TRBJ2-7, with 13 bases matching TRBD2. With 5 bases clipped from V and 3 bases from J, the junction kept 4 bases outside the gene matches. Germline-derived CDR1 and CDR2 are DFQATT and SNEGSKA (reference sequence). The CDR3 totals 14 residues. As DNA, the CDR3 is TGCAGTGCTTCGGGACTAGCGGGGAACTACGAGCAGTACTTC. As protein: CSASGLAGNYEQYF.

This clonotype was observed many times. V usage is TRBV7-2 and J usage is TRBJ2-3; no reliable D call. V was cut by 3 bases and J by 4 bases, with 11 bases left in between. Germline V CDR1 and CDR2: SGHTA, FQGNSA. The CDR3 has 14 amino acids. The CDR3 region has the DNA TGTGCCAGCAGCTTGCTTAGGTTAGCAGATACGCAGTATTTT. This gives the protein CASSLLRLADTQYF.

In this sample, this clonotype turned up many times. This sequence joins TRBV20-1 and TRBJ2-3; 14 positions agree with TRBD2. This CDR3 is built from 16 residues. CDR1 is DFQATT and CDR2 is SNEGSKA in the germline V gene (reference sequence). The ends lost 1 base at V and 2 bases at J; junction bases unmatched: 2. The CDR3 DNA reads TGCAGTGCTAGAGGGGGACTAGCGGGGGTCACAGATACGCAGTATTTT. Its protein is CSARGGLAGVTDTQYF.

V and J are TRBV5-1 and TRBJ2-7, with a tentative D call TRBD1 (5 bases). Per germline, CDR1 SGHRS and CDR2 YFSETQ. Trimming took 0 bases from V and 3 from J, leaving 10 bases between them. This CDR3 has 14 residues. The CDR3 sequence is CASSLGDSGYEQYF. CDR3 bases: TGCGCCAGCAGCTTGGGCGACAGTGGCTACGAGCAGTACTTC.

As for this clonotype: This may stem from a read error, because a much larger clone lies one nucleotide away. The chain joins TRBV5-1 to TRBJ2-7, with no clear D. The CDR3 length is 15 residues. V gave up 0 bases and J gave up 4 bases, with 14 bases separating them. In germline, CDR1 is SGHRS, CDR2 YFSETQ. The CDR3 bases are TGCGCCAGCAGCTTGGTTCCCACAGCTTCTTACGAGCAGTACTTC. Protein: CASSLVPTASYEQYF.

There are many counts of this clonotype. This rearrangement joins TRBV12-3 or TRBV12-4 to TRBJ2-7; a weak D match, TRBD2 (5 bases). V was shortened by 5 bases and J by 3 bases, with 14 bases between the two germline ends. This CDR3 has 14 residues. The CDR3 DNA follows: TGTGCCAGCAGTCAGGACTCCTCCCTCTACGAGCAGTACTTC. Protein sequence: CASSQDSSLYEQYF.

This clonotype was seen many times. The rearrangement links TRBV5-5 to TRBJ2-2; 8 bases line up with TRBD2. The J segment lost 1 base and the V segment lost 6 bases, leaving 14 bases of the junction unmatched. This CDR3 is 18 amino acids long. Germline values: CDR1 SGHKS, CDR2 YYEKEE (reference sequence). The CDR3 loop reads CASIPVGVAGQNTGELFF. In DNA, the CDR3 is TGTGCCAGCATCCCCGTCGGGGTAGCGGGGCAGAACACCGGGGAGCTGTTTTTT.

This clonotype has at least ten counts. This chain joins TRBV7-9 and TRBJ2-1; D is undetermined. V was trimmed by 3 bases and J by 5 bases, leaving 11 bases between them. This CDR3 has 14 residues. CDR1 is SEHNR, CDR2 FQNEAQ, per germline (reference sequence). The CDR3 region has the DNA TGTGCCAGCAGCTTGGTGGGCCTTAACAATGAGCAGTTCTTC. Amino acids: CASSLVGLNNEQFF.

Concerning this clonotype itself: At one end, the junction sequence differs from germline, possibly due to a read error. The J gene is TRBJ2-1, the V gene TRBV5-5; 9 bases are shared with TRBD2. The CDR3 consists of 16 residues. The germline V gene encodes CDR1 SGHKS and CDR2 YYEKEE (reference sequence). CDR3 nucleotides: TGTGCCAGCAGCTTGGCCCCTAGCGGGGTTTACAATGGGCAGTTCTTC. Translating it yields CASSLAPSGVYNGQFF. Filled out from reference TRBV5-5 and TRBJ2-1, the complete variable domain reads DAGVTQSPTHLIKTRGQQVTLRCSPISGHKSVSWYQQVLGQGPQFIFQYYEKEERGRGNFPDRFSARQFPNYSSELNVNALLLGDSALYLCASSLAPSGVYNGQFFGPGTRLTVL.

This clonotype was detected ten times or more. The gene calls are TRBV6-1 and TRBJ2-7, with TRBD2 matching 7 bases. Germline CDR1 reads MNHNS; CDR2 reads SASEGT. The CDR3 sequence is 15 residues long. Unmatched junction bases numbered 6, after V lost 2 bases and J lost 2 bases. Here the CDR3 DNA reads TGTGCCAGCAGTGAAAGCGGGACTCGGGCCTACGAGCAGTACTTC. Translating it yields CASSESGTRAYEQYF.

This clonotype appeared a few times. The chain couples TRBV7-2 to TRBJ2-5; 7 bases fit TRBD2. The V and J ends lost 3 bases and 0 bases, in that order; junction bases with no gene match: 7. The CDR3 extends over 16 amino acids. Germline V gives CDR1 SGHTA, CDR2 FQGNSA. CDR3: CASSLGAGKYQETQYF. CDR3 nucleotides: TGTGCCAGCAGCTTGGGAGCGGGGAAGTACCAAGAGACCCAGTACTTC.

The rearrangement joins TRBV28 to TRBJ2-1; 10 positions match TRBD1. CDR3 size: 14 residues. CDR1 is MDHEN and CDR2 is SYDVKM in the germline V gene. With V trimmed by 7 bases and J by 6 bases, 6 bases remained unmatched. In DNA form, the CDR3 reads TGTGCCAGCATTTCGGGACAGGGGTGCAATGAGCAGTTCTTC. Translated: CASISGQGCNEQFF.